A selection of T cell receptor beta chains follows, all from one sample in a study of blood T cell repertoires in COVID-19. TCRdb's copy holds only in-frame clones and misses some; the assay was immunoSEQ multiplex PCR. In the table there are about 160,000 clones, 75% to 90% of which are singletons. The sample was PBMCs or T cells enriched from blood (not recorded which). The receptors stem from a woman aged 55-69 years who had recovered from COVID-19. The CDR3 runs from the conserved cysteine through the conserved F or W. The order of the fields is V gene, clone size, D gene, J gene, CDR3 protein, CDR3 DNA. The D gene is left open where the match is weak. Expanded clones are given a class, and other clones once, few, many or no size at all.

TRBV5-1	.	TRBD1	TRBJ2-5	CASRPRDRARETQYF	TGCGCCAGCAGGCCGAGGGACAGGGCGCGCGAGACCCAGTACTTC
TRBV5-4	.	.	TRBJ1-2	CASSPVEEANYGYTF	TGTGCCAGCAGCCCGGTGGAGGAGGCCAACTATGGCTACACCTTC
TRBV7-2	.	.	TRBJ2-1	CASSLLAVIYNEQFF	TGTGCCAGCAGCTTATTGGCGGTCATTTACAATGAGCAGTTCTTC
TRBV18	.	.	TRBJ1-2	CASSPVRDNNYGYTF	TGTGCCAGCTCACCAGTTCGGGACAATAACTATGGCTACACCTTC
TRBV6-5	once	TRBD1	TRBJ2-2	CASGPGTGDPGELFF	TGTGCCAGCGGGCCCGGGACAGGGGACCCCGGGGAGCTGTTTTTT
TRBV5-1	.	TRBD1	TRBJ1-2	CASGNGGQGFNYGYTF	TGCGCCAGCGGAAACGGAGGACAGGGGTTTAACTATGGCTACACCTTC
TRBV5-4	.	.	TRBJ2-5	CASSSRGEETQYF	TGTGCCAGCAGCTCTCGCGGGGAGGAGACCCAGTACTTC
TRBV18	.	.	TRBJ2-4	CASSPGQGIKNIQYF	TGTGCCAGCTCACCAGGGCAGGGGATCAAAAACATTCAGTACTTC
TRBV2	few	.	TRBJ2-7	CASSDPRGVPYEQYF	TGTGCCAGCAGTGACCCCAGGGGGGTACCCTACGAGCAGTACTTC
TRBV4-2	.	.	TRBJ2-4	CASSQDFAGVGKAKNIQYF	TGTGCCAGCAGCCAAGATTTTGCCGGGGTCGGAAAAGCCAAAAACATTCAGTACTTC
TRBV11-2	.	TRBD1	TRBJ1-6	CASSLAGGLYNSPLHF	TGTGCCAGCAGCTTAGCAGGGGGCCTGTATAATTCACCCCTCCACTTT
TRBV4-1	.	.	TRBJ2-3	CASSQVGSHTQYF	TGCGCCAGCAGCCAAGTGGGCTCCCATACGCAGTATTTT
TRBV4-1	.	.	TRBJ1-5	CASSQETGRDQPQHF	TGCGCCAGCAGCCAAGAGACAGGCCGGGATCAGCCCCAGCATTTT
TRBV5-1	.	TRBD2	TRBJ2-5	CASNPAGFQETQYF	TGCGCCAGCAACCCAGCGGGGTTCCAAGAGACCCAGTACTTC
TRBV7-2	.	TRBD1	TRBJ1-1	CAAGGRVNTEAFF	TGTGCCGCAGGGGGGCGGGTGAACACTGAAGCTTTCTTT
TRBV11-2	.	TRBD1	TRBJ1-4	CASSKGTDHEKLFF	TGTGCCAGCAGCAAAGGGACAGACCATGAAAAACTGTTTTTT
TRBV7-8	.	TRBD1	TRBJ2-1	CASSLAGGQVYNEQFF	TGTGCCAGCAGCTTAGCTGGGGGACAGGTCTACAATGAGCAGTTCTTC
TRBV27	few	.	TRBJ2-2	CASSSDPRRAGELFF	TGTGCCAGCAGTTCCGATCCTAGGCGAGCCGGGGAGCTGTTTTTT
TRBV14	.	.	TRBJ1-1	CASSLQGYTEAFF	TGTGCCAGCAGCCTCCAGGGATACACTGAAGCTTTCTTT
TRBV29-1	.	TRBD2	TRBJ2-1	CSGVAGGYNEQFF	TGCAGCGGCGTAGCGGGGGGCTACAATGAGCAGTTCTTC
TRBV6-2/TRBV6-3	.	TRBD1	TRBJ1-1	CASSPGPGQGSEAFF	TGTGCCAGCAGCCCCGGGCCCGGACAGGGATCTGAAGCTTTCTTT
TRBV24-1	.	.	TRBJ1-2	CATSDSGSSGQWGYTF	TGTGCCACCAGTGATTCGGGCAGCTCCGGACAGTGGGGCTACACCTTC
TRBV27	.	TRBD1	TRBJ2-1	CASSSGGTYNEQFF	TGTGCCAGCAGCTCAGGGGGCACCTACAATGAGCAGTTCTTC
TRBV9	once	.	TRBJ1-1	CASSVYGGSKMNTEAFF	TGTGCCAGCAGCGTCTACGGGGGTAGCAAAATGAACACTGAAGCTTTCTTT
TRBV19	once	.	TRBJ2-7	CASSIGEDRTYEQYF	TGTGCCAGTAGTATAGGCGAGGACAGAACCTACGAGCAGTACTTC
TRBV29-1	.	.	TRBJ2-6	CSVLHRDSGANVLTF	TGCAGCGTTTTACACAGGGATTCAGGGGCCAACGTCCTGACTTTC
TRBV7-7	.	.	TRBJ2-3	CASSPTGDSTDTQYF	TGTGCCAGCAGCCCGACGGGGGATAGCACAGATACGCAGTATTTT
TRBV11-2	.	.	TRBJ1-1	CASSQTLPSTEAFF	TGTGCCAGCAGCCAGACCCTCCCTAGCACTGAAGCTTTCTTT
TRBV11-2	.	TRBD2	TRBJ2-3	CASSSGLASRLWYF	TGTGCCAGCAGCTCTGGACTAGCCTCACGCCTTTGGTATTTT
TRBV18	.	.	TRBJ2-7	CASSQDTASTFYEQYF	TGTGCCAGCTCACAGGACACGGCATCAACCTTCTACGAGCAGTACTTC
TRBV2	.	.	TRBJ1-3	CASSEPSRAGNTIYF	TGTGCCAGCAGTGAACCCAGCAGGGCTGGAAACACCATATATTTT
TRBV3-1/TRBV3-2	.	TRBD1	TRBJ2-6	CASKGTGGAGANVLTF	TGTGCCAGCAAAGGGACAGGGGGCGCTGGGGCCAACGTCCTGACTTTC
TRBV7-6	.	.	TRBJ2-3	CASSLALGSGYTDTQYF	TGTGCCAGCAGCTTAGCGCTTGGGAGCGGCTACACAGATACGCAGTATTTT
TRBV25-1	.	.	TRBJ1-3	CASRGNTIYF	TGTGCCAGTCGGGGAAACACCATATATTTT
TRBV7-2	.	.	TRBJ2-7	CASSLGGGPQGEQYF	TGTGCCAGCAGCTTAGGCGGCGGACCCCAGGGCGAGCAGTACTTC
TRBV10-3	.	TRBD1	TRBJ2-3	CAISDPGTGLTDTQYF	TGTGCCATCAGTGACCCCGGGACAGGGCTCACAGATACGCAGTATTTT
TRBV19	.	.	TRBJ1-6	CASSIDHGDSPLHF	TGTGCCAGTAGTATAGATCACGGGGATTCACCCCTCCACTTT
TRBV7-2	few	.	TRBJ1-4	CASSPHSTNEKLFF	TGTGCCAGCAGCCCCCACTCAACTAATGAAAAACTGTTTTTT
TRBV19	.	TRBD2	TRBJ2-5	CATARLAGGQETQYF	TGTGCCACCGCAAGACTAGCGGGGGGCCAAGAGACCCAGTACTTC
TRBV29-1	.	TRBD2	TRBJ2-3	CSGSGGQGDTQYF	TGCAGCGGTAGCGGGGGGCAGGGAGATACGCAGTATTTT
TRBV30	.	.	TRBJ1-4	CAWRNPIMDSLNEKLFF	TGTGCCTGGAGGAACCCGATCATGGACAGTCTAAATGAAAAACTGTTTTTT
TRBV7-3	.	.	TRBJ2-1	CASSSAGGHYNEQFF	TGTGCCAGCAGCTCCGCTGGGGGCCATTACAATGAGCAGTTCTTC
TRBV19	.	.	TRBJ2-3	CASSSSGTTDTQYF	TGTGCCAGTAGTAGTTCAGGTACCACAGATACGCAGTATTTT
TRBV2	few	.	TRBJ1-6	CASSVWADGSPLHF	TGTGCCAGCAGTGTATGGGCTGATGGGTCACCCCTCCACTTT
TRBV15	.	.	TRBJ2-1	CATSRGGGEQFF	TGTGCCACCAGCAGAGGGGGCGGTGAGCAGTTCTTC
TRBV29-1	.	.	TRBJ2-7	CSVVGRGEQYF	TGCAGCGTTGTTGGGCGTGGGGAGCAGTACTTC
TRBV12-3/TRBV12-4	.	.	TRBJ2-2	CASSLGAIPELFF	TGTGCCAGCAGTTTAGGCGCCATACCTGAGCTGTTTTTT
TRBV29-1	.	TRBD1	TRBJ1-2	CSATGTGGFNGYTF	TGCAGCGCAACCGGGACAGGGGGCTTTAACGGCTACACCTTC
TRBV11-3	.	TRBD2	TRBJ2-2	CASSPLGGGNTGELFF	TGTGCCAGCAGCCCCCTCGGGGGGGGGAACACCGGGGAGCTGTTTTTT
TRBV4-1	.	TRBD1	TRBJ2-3	CASRQGPGTDTQYF	TGCGCCAGCAGACAGGGGCCGGGCACAGATACGCAGTATTTT
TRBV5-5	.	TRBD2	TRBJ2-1	CASSLDRGREGRSYNEQFF	TGTGCCAGCAGCTTGGATAGGGGTAGGGAGGGCAGATCCTACAATGAGCAGTTCTTC
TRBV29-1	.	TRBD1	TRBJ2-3	CSVQSFQGAGGTDTQYF	TGCAGCGTTCAAAGCTTCCAGGGGGCTGGGGGCACAGATACGCAGTATTTT
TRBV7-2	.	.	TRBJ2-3	CASSFLERGTDTQYF	TGTGCCAGCAGCTTCCTAGAAAGAGGCACAGATACGCAGTATTTT